This TCR beta chain was documented in a study of radiotherapy plus CTLA-4 blockade in lung cancer. With respect to this clone: The antigen is not known.

Trimming shortened V by 5 bases and J by 0 bases, and 9 bases separated the two germline ends. Germline CDR1 is SGHNT and CDR2 is YYREEE (reference sequence). The CDR3 is made up of 14 amino acids. Using immunoSEQ multiplex PCR, the repertoire was profiled, and TCRdb retains in-frame clones only, with some absent. The table includes more than 90,000 clones, about four fifths detected once. Study-wide findings and caveats: TCR clones of tumor origin grew in blood after radiotherapy plus ipilimumab.

The sample consisted of peripheral blood, taken from a patient treated with radiotherapy plus ipilimumab. V gene TRBV5-4 combines with J gene TRBJ2-1; D gene ambiguous. The sequence derives from a human donor with non-small cell lung cancer that progressed on radiotherapy plus ipilimumab. Some clones in this sample may be carry-over from other donors' samples. The CDR3 nucleotides are TGTGCCAGCAGGAAGGTGAGCTCCTACAATGAGCAGTTCTTC. Translation: CASRKVSSYNEQFF. The full variable domain, rest sourced from reference TRBV5-4 and TRBJ2-1, is ETGVTQSPTHLIKTRGQQVTLRCSSQSGHNTVSWYQQALGQGPQFIFQYYREEENGRGNFPPRFSGLQFPNYSSELNVNALELDDSALYLCASRKVSSYNEQFFGPGTRLTVL.